This entry is about one TCR beta chain. This entry belongs to a study of blood T cell repertoires in COVID-19. Whole-study context: The United States, Italy and Spain supplied acute and convalescent COVID-19 samples. PBMCs, B-cell-depleted T cells, or T cells provided the cDNA or gDNA that made up the material.

Sequenced by immunoSEQ multiplex PCR; TCRdb stores in-frame clones only, minus some. Of approximately 290,000 clones in the sample, 75% to 90% were seen once. V gave up 1 base and J gave up 5 bases; unmatched junction bases: 2. The CDR3 has 15 residues. CDR1 is SGHTA and CDR2 is FQGNSA in the germline V gene. This clonotype was sampled from a man aged 25-40 years with acute or convalescent COVID-19. Material: peripheral blood. The rearrangement links TRBV7-2 to TRBJ2-2, with 9 bases that match TRBD1. CDR3 region: CASSLVGQGTGELFF. The CDR3 bases are TGTGCCAGCAGCTTAGTAGGACAGGGGACCGGGGAGCTGTTTTTT.